Listed below are T cell receptor beta chains from one sample, sequenced in a study of blood T cells in healthy people across ages. MiXCR was run by TCRdb on the 5' RACE reads, yielding one entry per CDR3 protein. The sample holds some 900,000 distinct CDR3 sequences; 48% are singletons and the top ten take 13%. Sequenced: blood. These TCRs come from a man under 40 in good health. Both conserved end residues are part of each CDR3.

V gene	CDR3 protein
TRBV29-1	CSVGTGDDTQYF
TRBV2	CASSEEGYGYTF
TRBV28	CASSPPLQGINYGYTF
TRBV29-1	CSVPWLGRDEQFF
TRBV4-3	CASSQESSGGYNEQFF
TRBV29-1	CSVRLADYNEQFF
TRBV6-2/TRBV6-3	CASRTLSLQGHLFSGANVLTF
TRBV28	CASLPGPAITDTQYF
TRBV7-9	CASSSGSTYNEQFF
TRBV3-1	CASSPGQSLQETQYF
TRBV4-1	CASSTGTAVGGYTF
TRBV6-5	CASSSPTEMNTEAFF
TRBV28	CASSSSNTGTEFF
TRBV27	CASSLSGGGAINEQFF
TRBV28	CASSLPMTSGGRNEQFF
TRBV20-1	CSATDNSYEQYF
TRBV2	CASSVHRGYTDTQYF
TRBV2	CASVGEYNEQFF
TRBV20-1	CSAKGRYYEQYF
TRBV4-2	CASSPNTGHSSYEQYF
TRBV5-1	CASGRATNEKLFF
TRBV27	CASRPPGQGTQPQHF